The sequence of this T cell receptor (beta chain) was determined in a study of monozygotic twins with cystic fibrosis (dated by TCRdb to the early 2020s). As for the study more broadly: Barcoded libraries were prepared with about 15 PCR cycles from approximately 2.7 micrograms of fragmented DNA. To gauge how much genetics shapes V and J gene usage, the researchers compared TCR beta repertoires both within and across 16 monozygotic twin pairs who have cystic fibrosis. The cohort included ten female and six male twin pairs, mostly children and adolescents, aged about 2.0 to 40 years with a median of 9.1 years. On the day blood was drawn, the twins' weight-for-height and FEVPerc (FEV1 disease centile) were ranked against those of the 800 to 1,100 cohort participants. Data for three of the twin pairs had been reported previously in another context. Overall study outcomes, separate from this receptor: V gene usage was most similar to the co-twin in 13 of 16 pairs, and J usage was most similar to the co-twin in 8 of 16 pairs, which suggests genetic constraints. Simpson clonality was found to be generally low (median around 0.0095), suggesting a naive-dominated repertoire, although higher clonality was observed in the most severely affected patients. The cohort was small, and no association was found between shared CDR3 numbers and age, concordance or disease severity. Significantly higher nucleotide-identical clonotype sharing was observed within monozygotic CF twin pairs than between unrelated CF individuals (P = 0.000026, Mann-Whitney).

The germline V gene supplies CDR1 LGHNT and CDR2 FRNRAP. From cysteine to phenylalanine, the CDR3 is 12 amino acids long. The kept DNA is CDR3 alone, 36 bases in frame from the first base. V and J lose 1 base and 4 bases, and a span of 5 bases separates them. Of note for this clone: Its antigen is unknown. Per-nucleotide qualities are absent, and no much larger clonotype sits a single base away.

TCR beta CDR3 regions were amplified by multiplex PCR using the immunoSEQ immune profiling system, following the manufacturer's instructions. An Illumina NextSeq system was used to carry out the sequencing. The authors' analysis ran thus. Sequence data were processed on the immunoSEQ Analyzer platform, and clonality was computed as the square root of Simpson's index of productive rearrangements. V and J usage similarity was measured by Jensen-Shannon distance, and CDR3 generation probabilities were computed with OLGA. Shared CDR3 sequences were searched against the immuneACCESS database (August 2020) and VDJdb (December 2020). Sourced from immuneACCESS, this table was stored by TCRdb with only in-frame sequences that have V and J called. A share of the clones is absent; for the studies checked, an unresolved V gene accounts for under half, and the remainder has no known explanation. That table gives V, J and clone size, and the DNA gave D and trimming. A total of about 14,000 clones appear in this sample, 90% to 95% of them only once. The ten largest clones capture roughly 9.5% of the sample.

The twin pairs came from the European Cystic Fibrosis Twin and Sibling Study Cohort, a cohort that recruited patients from roughly 160 CF clinics across 14 European countries. Zygosity and CFTR genotype were verified in-house, with zygosity tested by multiplex PCR of nine short tandem repeat loci. Peripheral blood was sampled from each twin, with clinical parameters recorded on the day of blood sampling. Genomic DNA was isolated from peripheral blood cells with phenol/chloroform and kept in TE buffer at 4 degrees C. The sequence was collected from a girl aged 2 to 10 with cystic fibrosis. The specimen was blood. Here the chain combines TRBV12-5 and TRBJ2-7; no D segment can be confidently identified. The CDR3 sequence is CASGLALYEQYF. The nucleotide sequence is given as TGTGCTAGTGGTTTGGCCCTTTACGAGCAGTACTTC. Where the CDR3 stops, the reference TRBV12-5 and TRBJ2-7 genes take over; the full variable domain is DARVTQTPRHKVTEMGQEVTMRCQPILGHNTVFWYRQTMMQGLELLAYFRNRAPLDDSGMPKDRFSAEMPDATLATLKIQPSEPRDSAVYFCASGLALYEQYFGPGTRLTVT.